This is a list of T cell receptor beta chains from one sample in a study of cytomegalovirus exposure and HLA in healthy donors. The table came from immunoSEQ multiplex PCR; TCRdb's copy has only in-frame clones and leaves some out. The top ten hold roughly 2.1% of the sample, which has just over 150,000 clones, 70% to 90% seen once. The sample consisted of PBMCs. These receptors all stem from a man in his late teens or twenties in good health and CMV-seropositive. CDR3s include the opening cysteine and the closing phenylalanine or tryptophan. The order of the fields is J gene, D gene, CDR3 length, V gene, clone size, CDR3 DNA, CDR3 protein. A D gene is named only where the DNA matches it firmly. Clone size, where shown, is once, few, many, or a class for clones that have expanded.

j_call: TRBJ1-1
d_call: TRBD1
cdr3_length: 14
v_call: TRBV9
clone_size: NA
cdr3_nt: TGTGCCAGCAGCGACGGGACAGGGAACACTGAAGCTTTCTTT
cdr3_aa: CASSDGTGNTEAFF

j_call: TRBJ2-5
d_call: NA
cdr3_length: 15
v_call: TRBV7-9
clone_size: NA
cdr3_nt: TGTGCCAGCAGCCCCCACGGTGGCGGCCAAGAGACCCAGTACTTC
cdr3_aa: CASSPHGGGQETQYF

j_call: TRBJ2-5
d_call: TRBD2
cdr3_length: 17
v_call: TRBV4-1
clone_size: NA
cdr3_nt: TGCGCCAGCAGCCAAGATCAATACGGGGGGGCCGCGGAGACCCAGTACTTC
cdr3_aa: CASSQDQYGGAAETQYF

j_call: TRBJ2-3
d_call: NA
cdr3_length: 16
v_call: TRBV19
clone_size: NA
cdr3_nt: TGTGCCAGTAGTATAATTACAGGGTTAAGCACAGATACGCAGTATTTT
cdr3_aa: CASSIITGLSTDTQYF

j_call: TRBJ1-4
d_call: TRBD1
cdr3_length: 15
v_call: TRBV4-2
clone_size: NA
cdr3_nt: TGTGCCAGCAGCCGGGGACAGGGCCATAATGAAAAACTGTTTTTT
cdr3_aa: CASSRGQGHNEKLFF

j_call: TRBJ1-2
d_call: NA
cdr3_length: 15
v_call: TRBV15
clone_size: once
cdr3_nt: TGTGCCACCAGTCGAGGACTTCAAGTAGATCGAGGCTACACCTTC
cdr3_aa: CATSRGLQVDRGYTF

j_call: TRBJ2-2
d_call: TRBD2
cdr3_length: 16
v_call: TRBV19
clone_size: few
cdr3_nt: TGTGCCAGTAGTATTGGCCTAGCGGATTCCACCGGGGAGCTGTTTTTT
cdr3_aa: CASSIGLADSTGELFF

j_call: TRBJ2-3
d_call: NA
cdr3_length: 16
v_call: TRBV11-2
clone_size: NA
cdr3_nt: TGTGCCAGCAGCTTAGAAATTACAGGAAGCACAGATACGCAGTATTTT
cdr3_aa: CASSLEITGSTDTQYF

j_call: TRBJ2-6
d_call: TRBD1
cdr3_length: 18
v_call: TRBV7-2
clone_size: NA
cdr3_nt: TGTGCCAGCAGTTCTTCCGACAGGGGGGGTTTTTGGGCCAACGTCCTGACTTTC
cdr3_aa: CASSSSDRGGFWANVLTF

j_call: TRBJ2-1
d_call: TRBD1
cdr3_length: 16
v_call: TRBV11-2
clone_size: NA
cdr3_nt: TGTGCCAGCAGCCCCCTGACAGGGGGCTACTACAATGAGCAGTTCTTC
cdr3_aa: CASSPLTGGYYNEQFF

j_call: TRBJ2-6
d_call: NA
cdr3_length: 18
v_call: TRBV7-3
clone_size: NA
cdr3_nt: TGTGCCACAACTCCCTATTACGACGGGGGCTCTGGGGCCAACGTCCTGACTTTC
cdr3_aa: CATTPYYDGGSGANVLTF

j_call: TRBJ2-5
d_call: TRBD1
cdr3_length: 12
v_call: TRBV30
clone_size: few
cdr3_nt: TGTGCCTGGAGCCAACAGGGGGAGACCCAGTACTTC
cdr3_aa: CAWSQQGETQYF

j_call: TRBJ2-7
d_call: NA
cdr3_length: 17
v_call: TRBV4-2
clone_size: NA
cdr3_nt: TGTGCCAGCAGCCAAGTCCTCGACAGGTCAACTAACTACGAGCAGTACTTC
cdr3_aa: CASSQVLDRSTNYEQYF

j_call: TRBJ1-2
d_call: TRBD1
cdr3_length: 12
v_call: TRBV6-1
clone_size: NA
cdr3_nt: TGTGCCAGCAGTTTAACAGGGGATGGCTACACCTTC
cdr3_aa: CASSLTGDGYTF